The text below deals with one T cell receptor (beta chain). TCRdb itself ran the RT-PCR reads through MiXCR, one entry per CDR3 protein. The sample lists hundreds of thousands of distinct CDR3 sequences, approximately 15% occurring once. This CDR3 is built from 14 residues. With 3 bases clipped from V and 5 bases from J, the junction kept 7 bases outside the gene matches. Germline lookup yields CDR1 SGHRS and CDR2 YFSETQ. The J gene is TRBJ1-1, the V gene TRBV5-1, with TRBD1 matching over 7 bases. This clonotype was sampled from a female donor in good health, serving as a healthy control. The specimen sequenced was memory CD4+ T cells from blood. CDR3 region: CASSSQGWKTEAFF. In nucleotides, the CDR3 is TGCGCCAGCAGCTCACAGGGGTGGAAGACTGAAGCTTTCTTT.